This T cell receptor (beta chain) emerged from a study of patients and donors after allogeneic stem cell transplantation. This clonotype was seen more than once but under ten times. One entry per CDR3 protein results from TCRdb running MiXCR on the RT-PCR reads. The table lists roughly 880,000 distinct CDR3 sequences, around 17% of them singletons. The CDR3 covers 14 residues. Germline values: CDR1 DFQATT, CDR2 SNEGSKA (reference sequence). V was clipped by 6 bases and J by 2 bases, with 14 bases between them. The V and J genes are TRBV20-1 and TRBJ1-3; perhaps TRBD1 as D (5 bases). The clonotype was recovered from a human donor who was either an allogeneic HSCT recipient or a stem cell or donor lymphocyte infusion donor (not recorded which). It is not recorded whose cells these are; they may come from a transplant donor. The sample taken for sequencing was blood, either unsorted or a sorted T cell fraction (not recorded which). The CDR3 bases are TGCAGTGCAAGTAGGGGTGTGCCTGGAAACACCATATATTTT. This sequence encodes CSASRGVPGNTIYF.